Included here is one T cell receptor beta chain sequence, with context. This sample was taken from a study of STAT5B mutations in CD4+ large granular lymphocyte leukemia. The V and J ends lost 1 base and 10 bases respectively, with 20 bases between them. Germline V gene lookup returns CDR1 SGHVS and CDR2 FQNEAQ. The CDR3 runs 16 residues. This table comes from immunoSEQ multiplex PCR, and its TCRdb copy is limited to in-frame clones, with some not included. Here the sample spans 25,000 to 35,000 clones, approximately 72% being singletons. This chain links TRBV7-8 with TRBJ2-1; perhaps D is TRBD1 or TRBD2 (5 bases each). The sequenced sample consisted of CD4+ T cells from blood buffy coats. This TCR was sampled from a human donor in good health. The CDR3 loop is CASSLELFGDLYEQFF. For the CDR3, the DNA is TGTGCCAGCAGCTTAGAACTTTTCGGGGACCTCTACGAGCAGTTCTTC.